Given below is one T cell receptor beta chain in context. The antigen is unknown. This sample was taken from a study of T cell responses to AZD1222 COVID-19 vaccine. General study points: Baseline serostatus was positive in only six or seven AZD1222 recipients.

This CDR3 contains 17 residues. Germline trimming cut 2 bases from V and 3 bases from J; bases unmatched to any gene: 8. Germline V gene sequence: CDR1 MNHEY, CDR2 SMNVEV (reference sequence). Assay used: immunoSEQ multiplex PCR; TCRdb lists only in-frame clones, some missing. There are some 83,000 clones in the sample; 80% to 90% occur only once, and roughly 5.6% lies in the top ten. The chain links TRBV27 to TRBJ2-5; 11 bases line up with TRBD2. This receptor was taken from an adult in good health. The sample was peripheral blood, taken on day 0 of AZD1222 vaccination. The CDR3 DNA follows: TGTGCCAGCAGTTTAGGGGGACCTAGCGGGGGGAAAGAGACCCAGTACTTC. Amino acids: CASSLGGPSGGKETQYF.